The rows below give T cell receptor beta chains drawn from one sample of a study of technical replicates of blood from several donors. Profiling relied on immunoSEQ multiplex PCR, and the TCRdb table lists in-frame clones only, not all of them. Among about 100,000 clones, 90% to 97% were seen once, and the ten largest hold around 0.22%. The sample consisted of T cells isolated from PBMCs. These receptors all stem from a human donor in good health. CDR3s include the opening cysteine and the closing phenylalanine or tryptophan. The D gene is left open where the match is weak. A row's size may be missing; if present it is once, few, many or a size class.

TRBJ1-2	NA	once	TRBV21-1	CASSKAANPNRCGGGYTF	TGTGCCAGCAGCAAAGCTGCCAACCCCAACAGGTGTGGGGGGGGCTACACCTTC
TRBJ2-3	TRBD1	NA	TRBV19	CASSRQGAADTQYF	TGTGCCAGCAGCCGCCAGGGGGCGGCAGATACGCAGTATTTT
TRBJ1-2	NA	NA	TRBV6-5	CASSLTREKFTF	TGTGCCAGCAGTCTAACCCGGGAGAAGTTCACCTTC
TRBJ2-3	TRBD2	NA	TRBV5-1	CASSLGLAPRDTQYF	TGCGCCAGCAGCTTGGGACTAGCCCCGCGAGATACGCAGTATTTT
TRBJ2-5	TRBD1	NA	TRBV6-6	CASSLYRGLRETQYF	TGTGCCAGCAGTTTGTACAGGGGGTTGAGGGAGACCCAGTACTTC
TRBJ1-4	NA	NA	TRBV18	CASSRGEVERKLFF	TGTGCCAGCTCCCGCGGGGAGGTCGAGCGAAAACTGTTTTTT
TRBJ2-5	TRBD2	NA	TRBV28	CASSLGLGLAVQETQYF	TGTGCCAGCAGTTTGGGTTTGGGACTAGCGGTACAAGAGACCCAGTACTTC
TRBJ1-2	NA	NA	TRBV25-1	CASSDQVRGYTF	TGTGCCAGCAGTGACCAGGTTCGTGGCTACACCTTC
TRBJ1-2	NA	NA	TRBV5-8	CASSLEDIGDYGYTF	TGTGCCAGCAGCTTGGAGGACATAGGGGACTATGGCTACACCTTC
TRBJ2-7	TRBD1	NA	TRBV10-2	CASRWTGPKQEQYF	TGCGCCAGCAGATGGACAGGGCCGAAACAGGAGCAGTACTTC
TRBJ2-5	NA	NA	TRBV11-3	CASSLFNSKETQYF	TGTGCCAGCAGCTTATTCAACAGCAAAGAGACCCAGTACTTC
TRBJ2-3	NA	NA	TRBV6-5	CASSLGVYGTDTQYF	TGTGCCAGCAGCTTAGGGGTTTATGGCACAGATACGCAGTATTTT
TRBJ1-1	NA	NA	TRBV6-5	CASTGSVNTEAFF	TGTGCCAGCACGGGTTCGGTGAACACTGAAGCTTTCTTT
TRBJ2-7	TRBD2	NA	TRBV2	CARASGRTYEQYF	TGTGCCAGAGCTAGCGGGAGAACATACGAGCAGTACTTC
TRBJ2-1	TRBD1	NA	TRBV7-7	CASSLDRGLYNEQFF	TGTGCTAGCAGCTTGGACAGGGGCCTCTACAATGAGCAGTTCTTC
TRBJ1-5	NA	NA	TRBV9	CASSVSGGSQPQHF	TGTGCCAGCAGCGTATCCGGCGGAAGTCAGCCCCAGCATTTT
TRBJ2-7	NA	NA	TRBV9	CASTKTSGGPYEQYF	TGTGCCAGCACCAAAACCTCCGGGGGACCCTACGAGCAGTACTTC
TRBJ2-3	TRBD2	once	TRBV7-8	CASSEREADTQYF	TGTGCCAGCAGCGAGCGGGAGGCAGATACGCAGTATTTT
TRBJ2-7	TRBD1	NA	TRBV10-1	CATSPGQRYEQYF	TGCGCCACTTCACCGGGACAGCGGTACGAGCAGTACTTC
TRBJ2-1	NA	NA	TRBV12-2	CASRSVQNEQFF	TGTGCAAGTCGCTCCGTCCAGAATGAGCAGTTCTTC
TRBJ2-1	TRBD2	once	TRBV6-4	CASSPFTSGSDEQFF	TGTGCCAGCAGTCCCTTCACTAGCGGGAGCGATGAGCAGTTCTTC
TRBJ2-7	NA	once	TRBV9	CASSVDVHSYEQYF	TGTGCCAGCAGCGTAGATGTCCACTCCTACGAGCAGTACTTC
TRBJ2-1	NA	NA	TRBV29-1	CSVGASNEQFF	TGCAGCGTTGGGGCTTCCAATGAGCAGTTCTTC
TRBJ1-5	TRBD1	NA	TRBV19	CASKMEGTGTKPQHF	TGTGCCAGTAAAATGGAGGGGACAGGGACTAAGCCCCAGCATTTT
TRBJ2-7	NA	NA	TRBV4-1	CASSQDRGIEQYF	TGCGCCAGCAGCCAAGATCGAGGGATCGAGCAGTACTTC
TRBJ2-7	TRBD1	NA	TRBV10-3	CAISEIETGDSYEQYF	TGTGCCATCAGTGAAATCGAGACAGGGGACTCCTACGAGCAGTACTTC
TRBJ1-1	NA	few	TRBV9	CASSRNPGNTEAFF	TGTGCCAGCAGCCGAAACCCAGGGAACACTGAAGCTTTCTTT
TRBJ2-5	NA	NA	TRBV28	CASSLRGYMSRETQYF	TGTGCCAGCAGTTTAAGGGGCTATATGAGCCGAGAGACCCAGTACTTC
TRBJ2-1	TRBD2	NA	TRBV15	CATSREWDYSLQFF	TGTGCCACCAGCAGAGAGTGGGACTACTCCCTTCAATTCTTC
TRBJ2-2	NA	NA	TRBV11-3	CASSFSGRAGELFF	TGTGCCAGCAGCTTTTCGGGGAGAGCCGGGGAGCTGTTTTTT
TRBJ2-7	TRBD2	NA	TRBV27	CASSIHPRGWYEQYF	TGTGCCAGCAGTATTCACCCGCGGGGGTGGTACGAGCAGTACTTC
TRBJ1-2	NA	NA	TRBV2	CASSPSPGGNGYTF	TGTGCCAGCAGTCCGTCCCCCGGCGGGAATGGCTACACCTTC
TRBJ1-2	TRBD1	NA	TRBV19	CASSPGTGAYGYTF	TGTGCCAGTAGTCCAGGGACAGGCGCCTATGGCTACACCTTC
TRBJ1-2	NA	NA	TRBV28	CASSPGRGNYGYTF	TGTGCCAGCAGTCCGGGACGGGGGAACTATGGCTACACCTTC
TRBJ1-4	NA	NA	TRBV28	CASSPGQRTNEKLFF	TGTGCCAGCAGTCCAGGGCAAAGGACTAATGAAAAACTGTTTTTT